The subject of this entry is one T cell receptor beta chain. The CDR3 contains 13 residues. Germline lookup yields CDR1 KGHDR and CDR2 SFDVKD. V dropped 5 bases and J dropped 6 bases, with 10 bases sitting between them. This sample was taken from a study of control samples from healthy donors and cancer patients. Profiling relied on immunoSEQ multiplex PCR, and the TCRdb table lists in-frame clones only, not all of them. The sample carries about 80,000 clones, 89% recorded once. The sequence was collected from a man aged 50-60 years in good health. Sequenced sample: blood. This chain links TRBV24-1 with TRBJ2-1; D gene ambiguous. CDR3 region: CATSADWGNEQFF. For the CDR3, the DNA is TGTGCCACCAGTGCCGACTGGGGCAATGAGCAGTTCTTC.